Listed below are T cell receptor beta chains from one sample, sequenced in a study of cytomegalovirus exposure and HLA in healthy donors. Data came from immunoSEQ multiplex PCR; TCRdb stores just in-frame clones and leaves some out. The table has some 150,000 clones, roughly 85% seen once. Sequencing was carried out using PBMCs. The receptors here all came from a male donor in good health and CMV-seronegative. Both conserved end residues are part of each CDR3. Each record gives: clone size, V gene, D gene, J gene, CDR3 protein, CDR3 DNA. The D gene is left open where the match is weak. Rows may omit the clone size; those that give it use once, few, many or a size class.

>-|TRBV7-2|-|TRBJ2-7
CASSLERDSKQYF
TGTGCCAGCAGCCTGGAGAGGGACTCAAAGCAGTACTTC
>-|TRBV30|-|TRBJ1-1
CAWSQGMNTEAFF
TGTGCCTGGAGCCAGGGGATGAACACTGAAGCTTTCTTT
>-|TRBV6-5|-|TRBJ1-1
CASSYSRSRSEAFF
TGTGCCAGCAGTTACTCGAGAAGTCGAAGTGAAGCTTTCTTT
>few|TRBV19|-|TRBJ2-7
CASSMKDRGYLNEQYF
TGTGCCAGTAGTATGAAGGACAGAGGGTATTTGAACGAGCAGTACTTC
>-|TRBV5-1|-|TRBJ2-5
CASTGGPGETQYF
TGCGCCAGCACCGGGGGTCCTGGAGAGACCCAGTACTTC
>few|TRBV18|-|TRBJ2-3
CASPLDRDFTDTQYF
TGTGCCAGCCCACTAGACAGGGACTTCACAGATACGCAGTATTTT
>-|TRBV30|-|TRBJ2-1
CAWTRLGEQFF
TGTGCCTGGACTCGACTAGGTGAGCAGTTCTTC
>-|TRBV7-2|TRBD2|TRBJ2-7
CASSLGGLAGGISYEQYF
TGTGCCAGCAGCTTAGGGGGTCTCGCGGGGGGAATCTCCTACGAGCAGTACTTC
>-|TRBV10-3|-|TRBJ1-6
CASSAFNIPSANSPLHF
TGTGCCAGCAGTGCCTTCAACATCCCGAGCGCGAATTCACCCCTCCACTTT
>-|TRBV6-6|-|TRBJ2-7
CASSSPRSGGRHEQYF
TGTGCCAGCAGTTCGCCGCGGTCCGGGGGGCGGCACGAGCAGTACTTC
>once|TRBV7-2|-|TRBJ2-5
CASSLANPGQETQYF
TGTGCCAGCAGCTTAGCGAATCCGGGTCAAGAGACCCAGTACTTC
>-|TRBV5-1|-|TRBJ2-1
CASSYEWEQFF
TGCGCCAGCAGCTATGAGTGGGAGCAGTTCTTC
>few|TRBV5-1|-|TRBJ2-5
CASSTNILGSQETQYF
TGCGCCAGCAGTACGAATATCCTTGGCTCCCAAGAGACCCAGTACTTC
>-|TRBV6-5|TRBD1|TRBJ2-2
CASSMDRGVGELFF
TGTGCCAGCAGTATGGACAGGGGTGTCGGGGAGCTGTTTTTT
>-|TRBV7-8|-|TRBJ2-1
CASSFTAGQRRNEQFF
TGTGCCAGCAGCTTCACCGCGGGACAGCGCCGCAATGAGCAGTTCTTC
>few|TRBV19|TRBD1|TRBJ1-5
CASRSVTKQGSNQPQHF
TGTGCCAGTAGGTCGGTAACGAAACAGGGGAGCAATCAGCCCCAGCATTTT
>-|TRBV18|TRBD2|TRBJ2-5
CASSRGLAVTKETQYF
TGTGCCAGCTCACGAGGACTAGCGGTGACAAAAGAGACCCAGTACTTC
>few|TRBV5-6|-|TRBJ1-2
CASSLTGHYGYTF
TGTGCCAGCAGCTTGACGGGTCACTATGGCTACACCTTC
>-|TRBV7-2|TRBD1|TRBJ2-1
CASSLEGAAYNEQFF
TGTGCCAGCAGCTTAGAGGGGGCAGCGTACAATGAGCAGTTCTTC
>-|TRBV7-9|TRBD2|TRBJ2-1
CASSFDSGSYNEQFF
TGTGCCAGCAGCTTTGATAGCGGGAGCTACAATGAGCAGTTCTTC
>-|TRBV27|TRBD1|TRBJ2-7
CASSRQGAAVEQYF
TGTGCCAGCAGTCGACAGGGGGCGGCGGTCGAGCAGTACTTC
>-|TRBV19|TRBD1|TRBJ2-5
CASSIEPYGDRGKTQYF
TGTGCCAGTAGTATAGAGCCCTATGGGGACAGGGGAAAGACCCAGTACTTC
>-|TRBV7-2|-|TRBJ1-2
CASSQGTANYGYTF
TGTGCCAGCAGCCAGGGGACGGCTAACTATGGCTACACCTTC
>-|TRBV29-1|-|TRBJ1-4
CSAAKYSTNEKLFF
TGCAGCGCAGCGAAATACTCAACTAATGAAAAACTGTTTTTT
>-|TRBV5-4|TRBD2|TRBJ2-3
CASSRIAGGRSDTQYF
TGTGCCAGCAGCCGAATAGCGGGGGGCCGGTCAGATACGCAGTATTTT
>-|TRBV29-1|TRBD1|TRBJ1-2
CSVPRRQGKGYTF
TGCAGCGTCCCCCGCAGACAGGGGAAAGGCTACACCTTC
>-|TRBV11-3|-|TRBJ1-6
CASSLDRGNSYNSPLHF
TGTGCCAGCAGCTTAGATCGGGGAAATTCCTATAATTCACCCCTCCACTTT
>-|TRBV5-5|-|TRBJ1-2
CASSNSGPNYGYTF
TGTGCCAGCAGCAACAGCGGGCCCAACTATGGCTACACCTTC
>-|TRBV7-9|TRBD1|TRBJ1-2
CSSSFTGATGGIGNGYTF
TGTTCCAGCAGCTTTACAGGGGCCACCGGCGGAATCGGTAATGGCTACACCTTC
>few|TRBV7-8|TRBD2|TRBJ2-7
CASSPATRGGSSYEQYF
TGTGCCAGCAGCCCGGCCACTCGCGGGGGGAGCTCCTACGAGCAGTACTTC
>-|TRBV21-1|-|TRBJ1-5
CASSIRQINQPQHF
TGTGCCAGCAGCATAAGACAGATTAATCAGCCCCAGCATTTT
>-|TRBV5-4|TRBD1|TRBJ1-3
CASSLMGQGATGNTIYF
TGTGCCAGCAGCTTGATGGGACAGGGGGCAACTGGAAACACCATATATTTT
>-|TRBV4-2|TRBD1|TRBJ2-4
CASSQLDRGLAKNIQYF
TGTGCCAGCAGCCAACTAGACAGGGGCCTAGCCAAAAACATTCAGTACTTC
>-|TRBV2|-|TRBJ1-2
CASSELRWGYTF
TGTGCCAGCAGTGAATTGCGTTGGGGCTACACCTTC
>-|TRBV5-6|-|TRBJ2-3
CASSLNSGKADTQYF
TGTGCCAGCAGCTTGAATTCGGGTAAGGCGGATACGCAGTATTTT
>-|TRBV27|TRBD1|TRBJ1-1
CASIPRIGGNTEAFF
TGTGCCAGCATCCCCCGAATAGGGGGCAACACTGAAGCTTTCTTT
>-|TRBV6-1|-|TRBJ2-7
CASRLGTSLYEQYF
TGTGCCAGCAGGCTCGGGACTTCTCTTTACGAGCAGTACTTC
>-|TRBV18|TRBD1|TRBJ2-1
CASSPGTGAANEQFF
TGTGCCAGCTCCCCCGGGACAGGGGCCGCCAATGAGCAGTTCTTC
>-|TRBV19|-|TRBJ2-2
CASKRAVNTGELFF
TGTGCCAGCAAGCGGGCGGTAAACACCGGGGAGCTGTTTTTT
>-|TRBV7-9|TRBD1|TRBJ2-2
CASRNGQGGTTGELFF
TGTGCCAGCAGAAACGGACAGGGGGGGACCACCGGGGAGCTGTTTTTT
>-|TRBV5-8|TRBD1|TRBJ2-7
CASSLADRGAYEQYF
TGTGCCAGCAGCTTGGCCGACAGGGGGGCCTACGAGCAGTACTTC
>-|TRBV7-3|TRBD1|TRBJ1-1
CASSRGGQGDTEAFF
TGTGCCAGCAGTCGAGGGGGACAGGGGGACACTGAAGCTTTCTTT
>-|TRBV5-5|-|TRBJ1-1
CASSSVGRDMNTEAFF
TGTGCCAGCAGCTCGGTCGGACGGGACATGAACACTGAAGCTTTCTTT
>-|TRBV7-2|TRBD2|TRBJ2-5
CASSLGGRGETQYF
TGTGCCAGCAGCTTGGGCGGGAGAGGGGAGACCCAGTACTTC
>-|TRBV4-3|TRBD1|TRBJ2-3
CASSQAQGAWTQYF
TGCGCCAGCAGCCAAGCCCAGGGGGCGTGGACGCAGTATTTT
>-|TRBV27|-|TRBJ1-4
CASSFAGENEKLFF
TGTGCCAGCAGTTTCGCAGGGGAGAATGAAAAACTGTTTTTT
>-|TRBV2|-|TRBJ1-3
CASRGTTGNTIYF
TGTGCCAGCAGGGGGACAACTGGAAACACCATATATTTT
>-|TRBV30|TRBD1|TRBJ2-7
CAQQGRDEQYF
TGTGCCCAACAGGGGCGGGACGAGCAGTACTTC